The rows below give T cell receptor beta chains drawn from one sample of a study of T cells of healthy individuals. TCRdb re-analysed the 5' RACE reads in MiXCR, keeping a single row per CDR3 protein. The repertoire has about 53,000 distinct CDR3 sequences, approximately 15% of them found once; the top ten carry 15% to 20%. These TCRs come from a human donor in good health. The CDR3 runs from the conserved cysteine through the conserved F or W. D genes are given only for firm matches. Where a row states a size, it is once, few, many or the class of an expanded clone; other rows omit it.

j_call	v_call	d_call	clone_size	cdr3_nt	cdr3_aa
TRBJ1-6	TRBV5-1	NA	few	TGCGCCAGCAGCTTGGCACAGGGTGGCAATTCACCCCTCCACTTT	CASSLAQGGNSPLHF
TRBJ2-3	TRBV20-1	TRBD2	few	TGCAGCCCTTTAGCTAGCGGGAGATTAGATACGCAGTATTTT	CSPLASGRLDTQYF
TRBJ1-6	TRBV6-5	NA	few	TGTGCCAGCAGTTACTCGAGTCCGACATATAACAATTCACCCCTCCACTTT	CASSYSSPTYNNSPLHF
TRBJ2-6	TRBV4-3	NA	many	TGCGCCAGCAGCCTAGGCGCGGTAAGCTCTGGGGCCAACGTCCTGACTTTC	CASSLGAVSSGANVLTF
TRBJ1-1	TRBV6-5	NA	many	TGTGCCAGCAAGGCCAGGGAGATGAACACTGAAGCTTTCTTT	CASKAREMNTEAFF
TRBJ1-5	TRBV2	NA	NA	TGTGCCAGCAGTACGGAGCTACGCGGCAATCAGCCCCAGCATTTT	CASSTELRGNQPQHF
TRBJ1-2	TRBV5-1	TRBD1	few	TGCGCCAGCAGCCGGGACAGGGGAAAAAGGAACTATGGCTACACCTTC	CASSRDRGKRNYGYTF
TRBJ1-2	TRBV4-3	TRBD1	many	TGCGCCAGTCAGCGAGGACAGGGAGACTATGGCTACACCTTC	CASQRGQGDYGYTF
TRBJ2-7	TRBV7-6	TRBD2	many	TGTGCCAGCAGCCCCGTTGTGGTAGCGGGAGGGTACGAGCAGTACTTC	CASSPVVVAGGYEQYF
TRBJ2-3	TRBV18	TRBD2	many	TGTGCCAGCTCACCGTTAAGACTAGCGGGCAGCACAGATACGCAGTATTTT	CASSPLRLAGSTDTQYF
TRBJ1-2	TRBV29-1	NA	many	TGCAGCTCGGGACCCGAAGCTAACTATGGCTACACCTTC	CSSGPEANYGYTF
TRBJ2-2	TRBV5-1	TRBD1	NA	TGCGCCAGCAGCTGGGGGACAGGGACAAACGCGAACACCGGGGAGCTGTTTTTT	CASSWGTGTNANTGELFF
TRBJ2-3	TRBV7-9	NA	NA	TGTGCCAGCAGCTTAGGACCAGGGGCAGATACGCAGTATTTT	CASSLGPGADTQYF
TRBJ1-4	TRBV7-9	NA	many	TGTGCCAGCAGCTCGGGACTCATTGCAACTAATGAAAAACTGTTTTTT	CASSSGLIATNEKLFF
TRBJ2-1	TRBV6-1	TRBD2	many	TGTGCCAGCAATCAACTAGCGGGGGACTACAATGAGCAGTTCTTC	CASNQLAGDYNEQFF
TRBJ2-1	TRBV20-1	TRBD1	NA	TGCAGTGTTTCCCCCGGGACAGGGGCCTACAATGAGCAGTTCTTC	CSVSPGTGAYNEQFF
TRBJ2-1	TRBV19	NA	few	TGTGCCAGTAGTATTGATCACGGCTACAATGAGCAGTTCTTC	CASSIDHGYNEQFF
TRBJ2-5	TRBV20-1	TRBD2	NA	TGCAGTGCTAGGGACACGCTAGCGGTGGGGGAGACCCAGTACTTC	CSARDTLAVGETQYF
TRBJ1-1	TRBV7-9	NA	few	TGTGCCAGCACCCAGGGACACGGCACTGAAGCTTTCTTT	CASTQGHGTEAFF
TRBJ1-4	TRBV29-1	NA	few	TGCAGCGCGGGGGACACAACTAATGAAAAACTGTTTTTT	CSAGDTTNEKLFF
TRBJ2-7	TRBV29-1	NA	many	TGCAGCGTTAAGGGTCAGGACCACGAGCAGTACTTC	CSVKGQDHEQYF
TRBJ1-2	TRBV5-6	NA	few	TGTGCCAGCAGCTTGGGAGAGGGGTACTATGGCTACACCTTC	CASSLGEGYYGYTF
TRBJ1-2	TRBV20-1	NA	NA	TGCAGTGCTCGCCCCCCTTGGGGGCGCGAGGATGGCTACACCTTC	CSARPPWGREDGYTF
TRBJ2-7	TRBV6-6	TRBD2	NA	TGTGCCAGCAGCCCGGGGCTAGCGGGGCCCTACGAGCAGTACTTC	CASSPGLAGPYEQYF
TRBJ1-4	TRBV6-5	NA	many	TGTGCCAGCAGTCGGATCGCAGGGGTAGCTGAAAAACTGTTTTTT	CASSRIAGVAEKLFF
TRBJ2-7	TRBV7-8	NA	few	TGTGCCAGCAGCCCATTGGGGTTCGAGCAGTACTTC	CASSPLGFEQYF
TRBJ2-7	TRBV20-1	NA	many	TGCAGTGCTAGAGGAGGGGGACACGAGCAGTACTTC	CSARGGGHEQYF
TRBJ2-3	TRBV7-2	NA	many	TGTGCCAGCAGCCAAATTGCGTCGGACACAGATACGCAGTATTTT	CASSQIASDTDTQYF
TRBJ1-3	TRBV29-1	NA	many	TGCAGTCTGAGGAGCTCTGGAAACACCATATATTTT	CSLRSSGNTIYF
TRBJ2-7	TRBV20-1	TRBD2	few	TGCAGTGCTATACTTGGGACTAGCGGATCCTACGAGCAGTACTTC	CSAILGTSGSYEQYF
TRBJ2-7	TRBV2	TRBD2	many	TGTGCCAGCAGTCCCCTAGCGGGAGTCCCCTACGAGCAGTACTTC	CASSPLAGVPYEQYF
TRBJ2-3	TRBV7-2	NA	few	TGTGCCAGCAGCCTACAGGGAAGGAGCACAGATACGCAGTATTTT	CASSLQGRSTDTQYF
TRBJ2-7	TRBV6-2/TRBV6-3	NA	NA	TGTGCCAGCAGTTACGAAGGGAACGGTTACGAGCAGTACTTC	CASSYEGNGYEQYF
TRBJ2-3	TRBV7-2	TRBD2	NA	TGTGCCAGCAGCCCCCCGGCGGGAGGCACAGATACGCAGTATTTT	CASSPPAGGTDTQYF
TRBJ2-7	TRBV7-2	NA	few	TGTGCCAGCAGCTACATAGACGACCCAACCTACGAGCAGTACTTC	CASSYIDDPTYEQYF
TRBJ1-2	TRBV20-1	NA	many	TGCAGTGCTAGAGATCCTGGCCGGGCAGGGGACGGCTACACCTTC	CSARDPGRAGDGYTF
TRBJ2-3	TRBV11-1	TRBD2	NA	TGTGCCAGCAGGCCCCGGGACGCGGGGGCAGATACGCAGTATTTT	CASRPRDAGADTQYF
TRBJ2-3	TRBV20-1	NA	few	TGCAGTGCCTTTTCTCTAGCAAGCACAGATACGCAGTATTTT	CSAFSLASTDTQYF
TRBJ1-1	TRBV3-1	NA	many	TGTGCCAGCAGCCCGGCGTGGGGGTCCACTGAAGCTTTCTTT	CASSPAWGSTEAFF
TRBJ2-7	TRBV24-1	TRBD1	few	TGTGCCACCAGTGAGAGATACAGGGGGCCCCAGTACTTC	CATSERYRGPQYF
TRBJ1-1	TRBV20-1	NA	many	TGCAGTGCTGCGGACGGACATGAAGCTTTCTTT	CSAADGHEAFF
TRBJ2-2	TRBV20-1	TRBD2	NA	TGCAGTGCTAGGGGGAGTAGCGGGACTCTCAACACCGGGGAGCTGTTTTTT	CSARGSSGTLNTGELFF
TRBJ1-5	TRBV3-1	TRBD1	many	TGTGCCAGCAGCCAAAACAGGGGTTTCCAGCCCCAGCATTTT	CASSQNRGFQPQHF
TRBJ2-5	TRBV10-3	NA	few	TGTGCCATCAGCGGATCAGGGGAAGAGACCCAGTACTTC	CAISGSGEETQYF
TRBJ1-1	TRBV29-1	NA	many	TGCAGCGTCCTTACCTACATGGCTTTCTTT	CSVLTYMAFF
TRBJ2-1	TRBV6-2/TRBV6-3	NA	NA	TGTGCCAGCAGTTACTCTTACAATGAGCAGTTCTTC	CASSYSYNEQFF
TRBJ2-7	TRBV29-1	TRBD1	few	TGCAGCGTTGAAGATCCCCAGGGGGTATACGAGCAGTACTTC	CSVEDPQGVYEQYF
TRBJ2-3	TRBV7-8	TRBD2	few	TGTGCCAGCAGCGCCCTAGCGGGGGGGACCACAGATACGCAGTATTTT	CASSALAGGTTDTQYF
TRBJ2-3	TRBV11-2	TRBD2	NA	TGTGCCAGCAGCTTACACTCCAGCGGGGGCTACACAGATACGCAGTATTTT	CASSLHSSGGYTDTQYF
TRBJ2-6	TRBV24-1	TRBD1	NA	TGTGCCACCAGCGCAACTGACCGCAGGGGGTCCGGGGCCAACGTCCTGACTTTC	CATSATDRRGSGANVLTF
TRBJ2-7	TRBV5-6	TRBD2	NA	TGTGCCAGCAGTTTCGGACTAGCGGGAGGGCCTAATGACGAGCAGTACTTC	CASSFGLAGGPNDEQYF
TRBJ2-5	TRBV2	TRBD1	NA	TGTGCCAGCAGCGTCGACAGGGGCCAAGAGACCCAGTACTTC	CASSVDRGQETQYF
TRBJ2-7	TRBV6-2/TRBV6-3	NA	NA	TGTGCCAGCAGTTACCCTTCGAGGCCCGAGCAGTACTTC	CASSYPSRPEQYF